Below, 2 T cell receptor beta chains from the same sample are listed, as sequenced in a study of blood T cells in healthy people across ages. Primed by a sample-barcoded 5' primer and a J-beta primer mix, a second PCR proceeded for roughly 6 to 12 cycles. Each CDR3 protein gets one entry after TCRdb re-called the 5' RACE reads with MiXCR. The sample includes over 300,000 distinct CDR3 sequences, roughly half seen only once; the top ten take under 65%. Sample: blood. These receptor sequences come from a man in his sixties in good health.

This clonotype was detected a few times. J is TRBJ2-5 and V is TRBV28, with D perhaps TRBD1 (6 bases). CDR1 and CDR2 from the germline V gene are MDHEN and SYDVKM. This CDR3 is built from 15 residues. Trimming pared 3 bases from V and 8 bases from J, leaving 19 bases between. CDR3 residues: CASSFGGRGRETQYF. CDR3 nucleotide sequence: TGTGCCAGCAGTTTTGGGGGAAGGGGGAGAGAAACCCAGTACTTC. Full variable domain (missing parts from reference TRBV28 and TRBJ2-5): DVKVTQSSRYLVKRTGEKVFLECVQDMDHENMFWYRQDPGLGLRLIYFSYDVKMKEKGDIPEGYSVSREKKERFSLILESASTNQTSMYLCASSFGGRGRETQYFGPGTRLLVL.

The chain uses TRBV6-2 or TRBV6-3 and TRBJ1-2; D is undetermined. V was clipped by 5 bases and J by 7 bases, with 14 bases between them. Germline assignment: CDR1 MNHEY and CDR2 SVGEGT. CDR3 size: 13 residues. The CDR3 region is CASSGSGLGGYTF. CDR3 DNA sequence: TGTGCCAGCAGTGGGAGCGGGCTCGGTGGCTACACCTTC.